The 10 T cell receptor beta chains given below trace back to one sample, sequenced in a study of immune cell composition in non-small cell lung cancer. Clones were read by immunoSEQ multiplex PCR, and TCRdb kept only the in-frame ones, dropping some. The data show more than 2,500 clones, 60% to 85% seen once. Sequencing used lung tumor tissue. The receptors originated from a human donor with non-small cell lung cancer.

The chain links TRBV7-3 to TRBJ2-3; 9 bases line up with TRBD1. Germline CDR1 reads SGHTA; CDR2 reads FQGTGA. This CDR3 has 14 amino acids. Germline trimming cut 5 bases from V and 5 bases from J; bases unmatched to any gene: 5. As DNA, the CDR3 is TGTGCCAGCAGCCGACAGGGGGTGGGAGATACGCAGTATTTT. Translation gives CASSRQGVGDTQYF.

The chain links TRBV18 to TRBJ1-2, with TRBD1 matching over 7 bases. Germline CDR1 is KGHSH and CDR2 is LQKENI. With V trimmed by 6 bases and J by 8 bases, 9 bases remained unmatched. The CDR3 runs to 13 residues. CDR3 DNA: TGTGCCAGCTCTCTCGAGGACAGGAGCGGCTACACCTTC. Translated: CASSLEDRSGYTF.

The chain uses TRBV5-5 and TRBJ2-5; 10 bases fit TRBD1. CDR3 length equals 16 residues. With V trimmed by 3 bases and J by 3 bases, 8 bases remained unmatched. Germline V gives CDR1 SGHKS, CDR2 YYEKEE (reference sequence). CDR3 amino acids: CASSSNAGTGEETQYF. The CDR3 bases are TGTGCCAGCAGCTCGAATGCCGGGACAGGGGAAGAGACCCAGTACTTC.

J is TRBJ1-2 and V is TRBV14; no firm D call. V gave up 2 bases and J gave up 3 bases, with 13 bases separating them. The CDR3 runs to 15 residues. Per the germline V gene, CDR1 is SGHDN and CDR2 is FVKESK. As DNA, the CDR3 is TGTGCCAGCAGCCAAAGGGAGGGTTGGGACTATGGCTACACCTTC. It codes for CASSQREGWDYGYTF.

CDR3: CASSAYPGQGARYEQYF. For the CDR3, the DNA is TGTGCCAGCAGCGCCTACCCGGGACAAGGGGCGCGCTACGAGCAGTACTTC. V and J are TRBV7-8 and TRBJ2-7; a possible D gene is TRBD1 (6 bases). CDR1 is SGHVS, CDR2 FQNEAQ, per germline. This CDR3 has 17 residues. V shed 5 bases and J shed 3 bases, with 23 bases lying between them.

The chain recombines TRBV28 with TRBJ2-7; 9 bases agree with TRBD1. Germline CDR1 and CDR2: MDHEN and SYDVKM. V lost 7 bases to trimming and J lost 0 bases; unmatched junction nucleotides: 4. The CDR3 contains 14 residues. Written as DNA, the CDR3 is TGTGCCAGCAAGGAGACAGGGGGCTCCTACGAGCAGTACTTC. Translating gives CASKETGGSYEQYF.

By share of the sample, this clone is large. This chain links TRBV7-9 with TRBJ1-5; 9 nucleotides match TRBD1. The germline CDR1 and CDR2 sequences are SEHNR and FQNEAQ (reference sequence). V lost 4 bases and J lost 7; bases outside the gene matches: 11. This CDR3 spans 16 amino acids. The CDR3 sequence is CASSSTGTGSDQPQHF. The CDR3 DNA sequence: TGTGCCAGCAGCTCCACCGGGACAGGGTCGGACCAGCCCCAGCATTTT.

The chain uses TRBV7-6 and TRBJ2-2; 10 nucleotides match TRBD2. This CDR3 has 16 amino acids. CDR1 SGHVS and CDR2 FNYEAQ come from the germline V gene. Trimming at V came to 2 bases and at J to 6 bases, leaving 6 bases not matched to a gene. The CDR3 bases are TGTGCCAGCAGCTTAAACCCTAGCGGGGGTCCCGGGGAGCTGTTTTTT. Protein product: CASSLNPSGGPGELFF.

This chain uses TRBV6-5 with TRBJ2-5; tentative D call: TRBD2 (6 bases). Germline-derived CDR1 and CDR2 are MNHEY and SVGAGI. The CDR3 spans 15 residues. The V gene lost 2 bases and the J gene lost 5 bases, with 15 bases spanning the gap. CDR3 amino acids: CASSYLLTSLETQYF. CDR3 coding DNA: TGTGCCAGCAGTTACCTCCTGACTAGTTTGGAGACCCAGTACTTC.

V is TRBV11-2 and J is TRBJ2-1; 8 bases align to TRBD1. Germline V gives CDR1 SGHAT, CDR2 FQNNGV. Trimming at V came to 5 bases and at J to 8 bases, leaving 11 bases not matched to a gene. The CDR3 has 15 amino acids. CDR3 DNA: TGTGCCAGCAGCCTCCGGGACAGGTCTGGTGATGAGCAGTTCTTC. It encodes CASSLRDRSGDEQFF.